This T cell receptor beta chain was captured by sequencing in a study of blood T cell repertoires in COVID-19. On the study more broadly: Researchers got acute and convalescent COVID-19 samples from the United States, Italy and Spain.

The recovered donors of Cohort 3 showed two negative PCRs, clearance, or symptom resolution. Methods used by the authors: Amplification of reference gene primers provided the estimated nucleated cell counts. Clones were read by immunoSEQ multiplex PCR, and TCRdb kept only the in-frame ones, dropping some. Clone size and V and J calls were adopted from that table, with D and trimming inferred from the DNA. The repertoire includes about 270,000 clones, more than 80% of them detected once, and 2.4% sits in the top ten. From germline, CDR1 is SGHTA and CDR2 FQGNSA. The length of the CDR3 is 14 residues. With 6 bases clipped from V and 4 bases from J, the junction kept 9 bases outside the gene matches.

The TCR was taken from a young woman who had recovered from COVID-19. Sequenced sample: PBMCs or T cells enriched from blood (not recorded which). The chain links TRBV7-2 to TRBJ2-7, with 7 bases aligning to TRBD1. CDR3 sequence (DNA): TGTGCCAGCAGTCGCCGGGACAGTACTTACGAGCAGTACTTC. It specifies CASSRRDSTYEQYF.